This TCR beta chain emerged from a study of cytotoxic CD8 clonotypes in ibrutinib-treated CLL. Study-wide context: Per sample, productive templates averaged 255,043 and productive rearrangements averaged about 92,000. Overall study findings and caveats: Once treatment began, public clonotypes, which were uncommon, contracted or stayed stable.

Depth targeted 1 in 200,000 to 1 in 1 million T cells, averaging approximately 9.9x coverage per clonotype. Assay: immunoSEQ multiplex PCR; the TCRdb copy retains only in-frame clones and omits some. The sample contains about 200,000 clones, 79% of which appear only once. Regarding this clone: Its specificity is unknown.

The clonotype comes from a human donor with chronic lymphocytic leukemia. The sample here was PBMCs, taken after 12 months of ibrutinib treatment.

Here the CDR3 DNA reads TGTGCCAGCAACCCCTCGGGGGTTGCGGGAAACACCATATATTTT. Encoded protein: CASNPSGVAGNTIYF. This chain links TRBV9 with TRBJ1-3; the D gene is possibly TRBD1 (5 bases). CDR3 size: 15 residues. Germline V gene lookup returns CDR1 SGDLS and CDR2 YYNGEE. V lost 6 bases and J 4 bases, leaving 17 bases between the germline ends.